This T cell receptor (beta chain) stems from a study of beta chain features in type 1 diabetes. Study results and caveats: PCR might show a preference for shorter templates, equally across patients and controls. Insertions at VDJ junctions were less frequent in type 1 diabetes patients. These patients also deleted more nucleotides at the same junctions.

Since all of the isolated RNA was reverse transcribed, expressed TCRB transcripts were what got sequenced. Here immunoSEQ multiplex PCR was the method, and the copy in TCRdb shows in-frame clones only, minus some. This table has some 410,000 clones, about an eighth appearing once. CDR3 length equals 13 residues. Germline V gene lookup returns CDR1 SGHNT and CDR2 YENEEA. V lost 0 bases, J lost 6 bases, and 0 bases stayed unmatched. Concerning this clone: As yet, its antigen is unknown.

The source material was naive CD4+ T cells from blood. This TCR came from a woman between 18 and 29 years old in good health. The V gene is TRBV11-3, the J gene TRBJ1-2; TRBD1 matches 8 bases. Written as DNA, the CDR3 is TGTGCCAGCAGCTTAGACAGGGGGCATGGCTACACCTTC. Protein product: CASSLDRGHGYTF.